The rows below give T cell receptor beta chains drawn from one sample of a study of CXCR3-negative and CXCR3-positive naive CD8 T cells. Reanalyzing the 5' RACE reads, TCRdb keeps one entry per CDR3 protein, without DNA. The clone table shows around 84,000 distinct CDR3 sequences, with the ten largest holding roughly 0.89%. Material: naive CXCR3+ CD8+ T cells from blood. The receptors stem from a human donor in good health. Some clones in this sample may be carry-over from other donors' samples. Both conserved end residues are part of each CDR3.

v_call	j_call	cdr3_aa
TRBV6-1	TRBJ1-2	CASSRTGEFYGYTF
TRBV14	TRBJ2-7	CASSQDWGYEQYF
TRBV30	TRBJ2-7	CAWSVLGFGEQYF
TRBV28	TRBJ1-1	CASSLWPRQAMNAEAFF
TRBV7-9	TRBJ2-2	CASSLPTSGMDTGELFF
TRBV6-4	TRBJ1-6	CASSLGSNSPLHF
TRBV13	TRBJ2-1	CASSLDSSNEQFF
TRBV20-1	TRBJ1-2	CSAPGPDGYTF
TRBV28	TRBJ2-4	CASSLSSWAGQPIQYF
TRBV6-2/TRBV6-3	TRBJ1-5	CASGLTASNQPQHF
TRBV28	TRBJ2-3	CASIQSSTDTQYF
TRBV28	TRBJ2-1	CASSFAGATYNEQFF
TRBV20-1	TRBJ2-4	CSARGTNRNIQYF
TRBV6-4	TRBJ2-3	CASSEGGGATDTQYF
TRBV15	TRBJ2-5	CATSRGGWGDQQETQYF
TRBV12-3/TRBV12-4	TRBJ2-1	CASSPRPNNEQFF
TRBV6-2/TRBV6-3	TRBJ2-7	CASSKLGLMDYEQYF
TRBV12-3/TRBV12-4	TRBJ2-5	CASTPLSTSFETQYF
TRBV6-5	TRBJ2-3	CASSYYGSTDTQYF
TRBV27	TRBJ2-7	CASSSPGTGEPYEQYF
TRBV20-1	TRBJ2-7	CSARDPPTYEQYF
TRBV7-7	TRBJ2-1	CASSLAASGGGYNEQFF
TRBV28	TRBJ2-3	CAIWTGETDTQYF
TRBV7-2	TRBJ2-5	CASSLVPAGSETQYF
TRBV7-2	TRBJ2-3	CASRSRDQRTDTQYF
TRBV20-1	TRBJ2-7	CSASGDSSYEQYF
TRBV29-1	TRBJ2-7	CSVTQATYEQYF
TRBV25-1	TRBJ2-7	CASSEFFSYEQYF
TRBV19	TRBJ2-2	CASSGFWGTTYTGELFF